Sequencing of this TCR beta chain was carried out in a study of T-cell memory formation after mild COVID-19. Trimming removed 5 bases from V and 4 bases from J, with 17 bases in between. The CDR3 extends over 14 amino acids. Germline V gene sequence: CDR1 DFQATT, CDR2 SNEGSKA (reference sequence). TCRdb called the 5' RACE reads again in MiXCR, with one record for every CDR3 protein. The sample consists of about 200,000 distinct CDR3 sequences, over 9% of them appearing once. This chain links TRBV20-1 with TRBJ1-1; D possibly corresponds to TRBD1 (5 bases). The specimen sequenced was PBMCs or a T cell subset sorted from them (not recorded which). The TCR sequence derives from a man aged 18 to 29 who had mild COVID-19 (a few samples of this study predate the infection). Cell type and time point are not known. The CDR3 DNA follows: TGCAGTGCTTGGACACAACGGGGGTCCACTGAAGCTTTCTTT. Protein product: CSAWTQRGSTEAFF.